A single sample gave rise to the 20 T cell receptor beta chains below, sequenced in a study of blood T cell repertoires in COVID-19. Some clones are missing from TCRdb's copy, which holds only in-frame ones; the method was immunoSEQ multiplex PCR. The sample consists of under 300,000 clones, 70% to 80% of them appearing once. Sequencing was done on a sample of peripheral blood. These receptors all come from a woman older than 75 with acute or convalescent COVID-19.

The chain joins TRBV6-2 or TRBV6-3 to TRBJ2-1, with D perhaps TRBD2 (6 bases). The CDR3 covers 14 residues. V was clipped by 2 bases and J by 6 bases, with 11 bases between them. Per the germline V gene, CDR1 is MNHEY and CDR2 is SVGEGT. In DNA, the CDR3 is TGTGCCAGCAGTTACGCTAGCGTAGTCAATGAGCAGTTCTTC. It specifies CASSYASVVNEQFF.

This chain uses TRBV6-5 with TRBJ2-5; 8 positions match TRBD2. Germline assignment: CDR1 MNHEY and CDR2 SVGAGI. Trimming at V came to 0 bases and at J to 4 bases, leaving 7 bases not matched to a gene. The CDR3 is made up of 16 amino acids. The CDR3: CASSYSSGSGGETQYF. The CDR3 DNA sequence: TGTGCCAGCAGTTACTCGAGCGGGAGCGGGGGAGAGACCCAGTACTTC.

The gene calls are TRBV18 and TRBJ1-2; the match to TRBD1 covers 7 bases. The CDR3 has 15 residues. The V segment lost 6 bases and the J segment 3 bases; nucleotides outside the gene matches: 10. The germline gives CDR1 KGHSH, CDR2 LQKENI. CDR3 loop: CASSLTGVIDYGYTF. The CDR3 nucleotides are TGTGCCAGCTCCCTTACAGGGGTTATAGACTATGGCTACACCTTC.

This chain connects TRBV6-5 to TRBJ2-3, with TRBD2 as a possible D gene (7 bases). Germline V CDR1 and CDR2: MNHEY, SVGAGI. The CDR3 is made up of 13 amino acids. Trimming took off 8 bases at V and 2 bases at J, with 11 bases between the two ends. The CDR3 is CASSGGYTDTQYF. In DNA, the CDR3 is TGTGCCAGCTCGGGGGGCTACACAGATACGCAGTATTTT.

This rearrangement joins TRBV12-5 to TRBJ2-3; the D gene is possibly TRBD1 (6 bases). CDR1 LGHNT and CDR2 FRNRAP come from the germline V gene. CDR3 length: 19 residues. Trimming took off 0 bases at V and 1 base at J, with 20 bases between the two ends. CDR3 nucleotide sequence: TGTGCTAGTGGTTTGGTACTATACAGGGACCGTTGGGGCACAGATACGCAGTATTTT. This gives the protein CASGLVLYRDRWGTDTQYF.

The chain has TRBV7-9 and TRBJ1-3; D may be TRBD1 (6 bases). The CDR3 covers 17 residues. Germline V gene lookup returns CDR1 SEHNR and CDR2 FQNEAQ (reference sequence). The V gene lost 4 bases and the J gene lost 1 base, with 17 bases spanning the gap. DNA for the CDR3: TGTGCCAGCAGCTCCCCCCGGGACACTAAGTCTGGAAACACCATATATTTT. Its protein product is CASSSPRDTKSGNTIYF.

In this sample, this clone turned up a few times. The chain uses TRBV19 and TRBJ2-2; 9 positions agree with TRBD1. This CDR3 comprises 14 residues. J lost 6 bases, V lost 4 bases, and 3 bases had no gene match. Germline V gene data show CDR1 as LNHDA and CDR2 as SQIVND (reference sequence). CDR3 nucleotide sequence: TGTGCCAGTAGTACCACAGGGGGCCCCGGGGAGCTGTTTTTT. This translates into CASSTTGGPGELFF.

V is TRBV5-4 and J is TRBJ1-1; tentatively, D is TRBD1 (5 bases). CDR3 size: 15 residues. V lost 0 bases, J lost 7 bases, and 16 bases lay in between. Germline lookup yields CDR1 SGHNT and CDR2 YYREEE (reference sequence). The CDR3 bases are TGTGCCAGCAGCTTGGCTACAGGTGTTAATTATGAAGCTTTCTTT. Translated: CASSLATGVNYEAFF.

The chain carries TRBV19 and TRBJ2-4; 10 bases fit TRBD1. Germline CDR1 LNHDA, CDR2 SQIVND (reference sequence). The CDR3 is 16 residues long. Germline trimming cut 4 bases from V and 1 base from J; bases unmatched to any gene: 4. The CDR3 loop reads CASSSRDRGAKNIQYF. The CDR3 region has the DNA TGTGCCAGTAGTAGCCGGGACAGGGGTGCCAAAAACATTCAGTACTTC.

The chain links TRBV7-2 to TRBJ1-5; D is undetermined. Looked up from germline, CDR1 is SGHTA and CDR2 is FQGNSA. The CDR3 loop spans 14 amino acids. V was trimmed by 1 base and J by 3 bases, leaving 7 bases between them. The CDR3 bases are TGTGCCAGCAGCTTAGTCAAAATCAATCAGCCCCAGCATTTT. It codes for CASSLVKINQPQHF.

This chain links TRBV7-9 with TRBJ1-2; a weak D match, TRBD1 (5 bases). The germline V gene has CDR1 SEHNR and CDR2 FQNEAQ (reference sequence). The germline V and J ends were trimmed by 4 bases and 4 bases, with 10 bases remaining between them. The CDR3 loop spans 13 amino acids. CDR3 amino acids: CASSWDSTYGYTF. CDR3 DNA: TGTGCCAGCAGCTGGGACTCCACCTATGGCTACACCTTC.

The rearrangement joins TRBV3-1 (or the pseudogene TRBV3-2) to TRBJ1-2; 11 bases are shared with TRBD1. Germline loops: CDR1 LGHDT, CDR2 YNNKEL (reference sequence). J gave up 3 bases and V 5 bases, and 2 bases lay outside the gene matches. CDR3 size: 14 residues. This chain's CDR3 is CASSWGQGDYGYTF. DNA of the CDR3: TGTGCCAGCAGCTGGGGACAGGGGGACTATGGCTACACCTTC.

V is TRBV5-1 and J is TRBJ1-2; TRBD1 might be the D (5 bases). V dropped 2 bases and J dropped 3 bases, with 17 bases sitting between them. The CDR3 is 16 residues long. The germline V gene has CDR1 SGHRS and CDR2 YFSETQ. As DNA, the CDR3 is TGCGCCAGCAGCTTCAGTGACGGTACAGGCGACTATGGCTACACCTTC. Its translation: CASSFSDGTGDYGYTF.

The gene calls are TRBV6-5 and TRBJ2-1, with 7 bases identical to TRBD2. The ends lost 6 bases at V and 9 bases at J; junction bases unmatched: 5. The CDR3 spans 12 residues. Germline V gene lookup returns CDR1 MNHEY and CDR2 SVGAGI. The CDR3 spells CASRLSGGEQFF. The CDR3 bases are TGTGCCAGCAGGCTTTCGGGGGGTGAGCAGTTCTTC.

This clone was counted only a few times. The V gene is TRBV5-1, the J gene TRBJ2-7; maybe TRBD1 (6 bases). CDR1 and CDR2 from the germline V gene are SGHRS and YFSETQ. The ends were cut back, 1 base at V and 3 bases at J, with 14 bases in the middle. The CDR3 runs to 15 residues. CDR3 nucleotides: TGCGCCAGCAGCTTGTTGGCAGGGGCTATCTACGAGCAGTACTTC. As protein: CASSLLAGAIYEQYF.

The chain employs TRBV4-1 and TRBJ1-6; no firm D call. Germline CDR1 and CDR2: MGHRA and YSYEKL. V was pared by 6 bases and J by 8 bases, with 17 bases between. This CDR3 contains 15 residues. CDR3 amino acids: CASSSWAFPHSPLHF. The CDR3 nucleotides are TGCGCCAGCAGTTCTTGGGCCTTCCCCCATTCACCCCTCCACTTT.

The CDR3 sequence: CASSYGGGVAYEQYF. CDR3 in DNA: TGTGCCAGCAGTTACGGCGGGGGGGTGGCTTACGAGCAGTACTTC. The chain carries TRBV6-5 and TRBJ2-7; 9 bases map to TRBD2. CDR3 length: 15 residues. CDR1 MNHEY and CDR2 SVGAGI come from the germline V gene. Trimming at V came to 2 bases and at J to 4 bases, leaving 6 bases not matched to a gene.

The chain uses TRBV7-9 and TRBJ1-1; 12 positions agree with TRBD1. J lost 5 bases, V lost 4 bases, and 14 bases had no gene match. Germline V gives CDR1 SEHNR, CDR2 FQNEAQ (reference sequence). This CDR3 is built from 18 residues. CDR3 nucleotide sequence: TGTGCCAGCAGCTACCTACCGGGACAGGGGGCGGATCGGACTGAAGCTTTCTTT. This sequence encodes CASSYLPGQGADRTEAFF. Variable domain in full (rest from reference TRBV7-9 and TRBJ1-1): DTGVSQNPRHKITKRGQNVTFRCDPISEHNRLYWYRQTLGQGPEFLTYFQNEAQLEKSRLLSDRFSAERPKGSFSTLEIQRTEQGDSAMYLCASSYLPGQGADRTEAFFGQGTRLTVV.

This chain connects TRBV3-1 (or the pseudogene TRBV3-2) to TRBJ1-2; tentatively, D is TRBD1 (6 bases). V lost 4 bases and J lost 4, with 19 bases in between. CDR1 and CDR2 (germline): LGHDT, YNNKEL (reference sequence). The CDR3 is made up of 16 amino acids. CDR3 amino acids: CASSLLLTGGGYGYTF. CDR3 coding DNA: TGTGCCAGCAGCCTCTTATTGACAGGAGGAGGCTATGGCTACACCTTC.

The genes are TRBV5-4 and TRBJ1-2; 9 bases map to TRBD1. The CDR3 sequence is 14 residues long. J lost 6 bases, V lost 2 bases, and 5 bases had no gene match. The germline CDR1 and CDR2 sequences are SGHNT and YYREEE (reference sequence). The CDR3 coding sequence is TGTGCCAGCAGCTTCCGGGACAGGGACGATGGCTACACCTTC. Translated: CASSFRDRDDGYTF. The full variable domain, rest sourced from reference TRBV5-4 and TRBJ1-2, is ETGVTQSPTHLIKTRGQQVTLRCSSQSGHNTVSWYQQALGQGPQFIFQYYREEENGRGNFPPRFSGLQFPNYSSELNVNALELDDSALYLCASSFRDRDDGYTFGSGTRLTVV.